This TCR beta chain is from a study of T cell responses to AZD1222 COVID-19 vaccine. Study information: Pooled in the analysis were second doses at about 4 or about 12 weeks.

The protocol was immunoSEQ multiplex PCR, while the TCRdb copy is restricted to in-frame clones and leaves out a portion. The sample has roughly 150,000 clones, 90% seen once. The clonotype was recovered from an adult in good health. Material: peripheral blood, obtained on day 0 of AZD1222 vaccination.

In DNA form, the CDR3 reads TGTGCCAGCAGCCGACAGTTATTCGGATTCACTGAAGCTTTCTTT. It yields the protein CASSRQLFGFTEAFF. J is TRBJ1-1 and V is TRBV6-2 or TRBV6-3, with a tentative D call TRBD1 (5 bases). V gave up 6 bases and J gave up 4 bases, with 18 bases separating them. The germline V gene encodes CDR1 MNHEY and CDR2 SVGEGT. CDR3 length equals 15 residues.